This record covers a single T cell receptor beta chain. The assay was immunoSEQ multiplex PCR, and TCRdb's table has in-frame clones only and misses some. The table lists tens of thousands of clones, around 94% of them singletons. The sample comes from a study of cytomegalovirus exposure and HLA in healthy donors. The TCR originated in a woman between 18 and 29 years old in good health and CMV-seronegative. The sequenced sample was PBMCs.

This CDR3 reads CASSTPDRDSYEQYF. The CDR3, as DNA: TGTGCCAGCAGCACGCCGGACAGGGATAGCTACGAGCAGTACTTC. The chain is built from TRBV7-3 and TRBJ2-7, with TRBD1 matching 8 bases. V lost 5 bases and J lost 3; bases outside the gene matches: 9. Germline CDR1 reads SGHTA; CDR2 reads FQGTGA. The length of the CDR3 is 15 residues.